The TCR beta chain under discussion was sequenced for a study of blood T cell repertoires in COVID-19. Study summary: Samples of COVID-19 (acute and convalescent) were obtained from the United States, Italy and Spain. Nucleic acid was either cDNA or gDNA, and it came from T cells, B-cell-depleted T cells, or PBMCs.

Profiling relied on immunoSEQ multiplex PCR, and the TCRdb table lists in-frame clones only, not all of them. In the table there are approximately 270,000 clones, 85% to 90% of which are singletons. Of note for this clone: One end of the junction fails to match germline, which may point to a read error.

The CDR3 is 15 amino acids. Germline CDR1 reads SGHVS; CDR2 reads FQNEAQ. This clonotype was sampled from a man aged 25 to 45 with acute or convalescent COVID-19. The sequenced material came from peripheral blood. The chain has TRBV7-8 and TRBJ2-1, with TRBD2 as a possible D gene (6 bases). CDR3 sequence (DNA): TGTGCCAGCACCTTAATGGAGGGGTCCGGCAATGAGCAGTTCTTC. It yields the protein CASTLMEGSGNEQFF.